This T cell receptor beta chain was observed in a study of blood T cell repertoires in COVID-19. This clone was counted once. V lost 0 bases, J lost 9 bases, and 10 bases lay in between. The CDR3 covers 13 residues. Germline loops: CDR1 SGHRS, CDR2 YFSETQ. Authors' processing steps: Scientists estimated how many nucleated cells there were by amplifying reference gene primers. The table came from immunoSEQ multiplex PCR; TCRdb's copy has only in-frame clones and leaves some out. For V, J and clone size, that table is used; D and trimming come from the DNA. Of about 170,000 clones listed, approximately 83% are singletons.

Sequencing was performed on peripheral blood. The clonotype comes from a woman over 75 with acute or convalescent COVID-19. The chain couples TRBV5-1 to TRBJ2-1; tentative D call: TRBD2 (7 bases). This CDR3 is CASSLAGGPEQFF. The CDR3 DNA is TGCGCCAGCAGCTTGGCGGGGGGCCCTGAGCAGTTCTTC.